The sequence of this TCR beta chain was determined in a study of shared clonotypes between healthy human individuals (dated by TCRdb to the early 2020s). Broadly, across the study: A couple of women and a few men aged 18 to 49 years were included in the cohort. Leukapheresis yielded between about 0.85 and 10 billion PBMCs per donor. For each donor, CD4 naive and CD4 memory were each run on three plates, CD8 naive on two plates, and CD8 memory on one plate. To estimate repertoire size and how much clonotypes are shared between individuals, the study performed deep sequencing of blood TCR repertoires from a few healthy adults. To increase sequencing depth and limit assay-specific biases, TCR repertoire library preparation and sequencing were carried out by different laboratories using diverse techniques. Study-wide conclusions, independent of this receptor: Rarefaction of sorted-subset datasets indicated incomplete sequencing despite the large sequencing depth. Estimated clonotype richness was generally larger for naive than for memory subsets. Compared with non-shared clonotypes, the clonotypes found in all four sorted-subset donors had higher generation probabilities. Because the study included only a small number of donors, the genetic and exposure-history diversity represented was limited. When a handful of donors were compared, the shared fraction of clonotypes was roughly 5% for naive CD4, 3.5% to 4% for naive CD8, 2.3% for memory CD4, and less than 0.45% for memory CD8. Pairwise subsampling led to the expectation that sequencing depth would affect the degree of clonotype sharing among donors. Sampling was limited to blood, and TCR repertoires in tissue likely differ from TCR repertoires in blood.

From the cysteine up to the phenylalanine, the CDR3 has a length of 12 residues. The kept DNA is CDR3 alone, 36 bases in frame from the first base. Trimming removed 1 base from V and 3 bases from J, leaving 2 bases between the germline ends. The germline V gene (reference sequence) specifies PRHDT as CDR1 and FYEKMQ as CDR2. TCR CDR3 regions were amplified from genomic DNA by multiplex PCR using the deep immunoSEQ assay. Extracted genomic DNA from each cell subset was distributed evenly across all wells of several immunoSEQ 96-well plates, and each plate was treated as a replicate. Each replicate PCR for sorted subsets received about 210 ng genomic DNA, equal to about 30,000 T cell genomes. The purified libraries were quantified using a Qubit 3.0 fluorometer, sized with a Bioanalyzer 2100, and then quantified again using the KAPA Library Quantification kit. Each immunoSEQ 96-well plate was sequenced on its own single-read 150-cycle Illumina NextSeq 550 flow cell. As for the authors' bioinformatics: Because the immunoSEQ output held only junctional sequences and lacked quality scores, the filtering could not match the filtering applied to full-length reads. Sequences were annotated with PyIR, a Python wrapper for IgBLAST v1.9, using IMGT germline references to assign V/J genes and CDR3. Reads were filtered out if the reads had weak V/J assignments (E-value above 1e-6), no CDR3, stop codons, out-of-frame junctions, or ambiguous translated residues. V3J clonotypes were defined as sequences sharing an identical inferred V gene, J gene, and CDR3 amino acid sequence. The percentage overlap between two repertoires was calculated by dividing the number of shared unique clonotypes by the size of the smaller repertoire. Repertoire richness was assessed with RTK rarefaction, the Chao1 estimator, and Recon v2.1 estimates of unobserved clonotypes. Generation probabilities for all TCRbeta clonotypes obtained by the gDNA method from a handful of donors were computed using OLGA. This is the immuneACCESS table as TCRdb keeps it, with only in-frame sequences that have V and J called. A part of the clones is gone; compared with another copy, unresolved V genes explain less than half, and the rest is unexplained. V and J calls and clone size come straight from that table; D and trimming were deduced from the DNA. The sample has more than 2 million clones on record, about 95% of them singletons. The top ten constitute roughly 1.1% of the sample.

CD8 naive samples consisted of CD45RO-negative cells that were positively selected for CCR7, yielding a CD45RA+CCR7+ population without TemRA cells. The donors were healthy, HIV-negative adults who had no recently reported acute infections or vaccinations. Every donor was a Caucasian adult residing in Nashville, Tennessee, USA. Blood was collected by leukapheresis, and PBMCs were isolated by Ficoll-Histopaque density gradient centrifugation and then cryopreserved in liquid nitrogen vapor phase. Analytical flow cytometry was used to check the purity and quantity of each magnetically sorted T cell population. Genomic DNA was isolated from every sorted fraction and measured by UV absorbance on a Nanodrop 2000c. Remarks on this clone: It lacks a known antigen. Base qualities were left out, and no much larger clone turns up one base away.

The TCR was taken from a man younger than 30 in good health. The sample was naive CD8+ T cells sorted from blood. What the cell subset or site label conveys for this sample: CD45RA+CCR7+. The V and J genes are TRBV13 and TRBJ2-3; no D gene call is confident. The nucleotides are TGTGCCAGCAGCTTAGCAACAGATACGCAGTATTTT. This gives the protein CASSLATDTQYF.